This TCR beta chain stems from a study of OX40 agonist ivuxolimab in advanced cancers. Whole-study context: Melanoma, hepatocellular carcinoma, head and neck or renal cell cancer occurred in dose-escalation patients.

Per the germline V gene, CDR1 is LNHNV and CDR2 is YYDKDF (reference sequence). Trimming left V 1 base short and J 0 bases short, with 10 bases between. The CDR3 spans 15 residues. Here immunoSEQ multiplex PCR was the method, and the copy in TCRdb shows in-frame clones only, minus some. The sample lists about 58,000 clones, 83% occurring once. On cycle 4 day 1 and cycle 7 day 1, as well as at baseline, blood was sampled. The study's findings and limits: Expanded peripheral T cells had an undetermined antigen specificity.

A word on this clone: Its antigen remains unknown.

The sequenced sample was CD4+ or CD8+ T cells sorted from blood, obtained in a trial of the OX40 agonist ivuxolimab. The sequence came from an adult with an advanced solid tumor such as melanoma, head and neck, liver or kidney cancer. The rearrangement uses TRBV15 and TRBJ2-7; no definite D call. The CDR3 spells CATSRVKMGSYEQYF. The CDR3 DNA is TGTGCCACCAGCAGAGTCAAGATGGGCTCCTACGAGCAGTACTTC.